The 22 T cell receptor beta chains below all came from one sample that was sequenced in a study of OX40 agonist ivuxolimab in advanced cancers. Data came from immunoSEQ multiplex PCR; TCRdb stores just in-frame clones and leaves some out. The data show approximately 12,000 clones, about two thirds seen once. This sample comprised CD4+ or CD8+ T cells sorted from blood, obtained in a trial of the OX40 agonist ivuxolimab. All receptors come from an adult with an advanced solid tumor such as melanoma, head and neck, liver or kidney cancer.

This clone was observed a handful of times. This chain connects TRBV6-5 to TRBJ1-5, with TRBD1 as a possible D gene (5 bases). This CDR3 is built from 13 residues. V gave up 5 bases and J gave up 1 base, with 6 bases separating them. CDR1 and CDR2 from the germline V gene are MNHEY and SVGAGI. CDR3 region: CASSPGSNQPQHF. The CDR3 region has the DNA TGTGCCAGCAGTCCAGGGAGCAATCAGCCCCAGCATTTT.

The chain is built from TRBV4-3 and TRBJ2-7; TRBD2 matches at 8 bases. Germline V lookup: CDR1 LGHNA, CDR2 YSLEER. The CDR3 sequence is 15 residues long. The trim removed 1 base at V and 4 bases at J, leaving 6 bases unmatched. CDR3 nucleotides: TGCGCCAGCAGCCAAGCGTGGGCGGGGGGATACGAGCAGTACTTC. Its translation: CASSQAWAGGYEQYF.

The CDR3 nucleotides read TGTGCCAGCAGTGAGGGTCTAGCGGGAGGGGGGCATGAGCAGTTCTTC. Translation gives CASSEGLAGGGHEQFF. The chain employs TRBV2 and TRBJ2-1; 12 nucleotides line up with TRBD2. The CDR3 length is 16 residues. Trimming cost V 3 bases and J 8 bases; bases outside gene matches: 8. The germline CDR1 and CDR2 sequences are SNHLY and FYNNEI.

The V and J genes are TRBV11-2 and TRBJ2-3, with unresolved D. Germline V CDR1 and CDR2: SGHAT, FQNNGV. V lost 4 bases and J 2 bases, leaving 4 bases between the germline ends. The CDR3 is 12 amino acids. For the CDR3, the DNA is TGTGCCAGCAGCTCGTTCACAGATACGCAGTATTTT. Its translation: CASSSFTDTQYF.

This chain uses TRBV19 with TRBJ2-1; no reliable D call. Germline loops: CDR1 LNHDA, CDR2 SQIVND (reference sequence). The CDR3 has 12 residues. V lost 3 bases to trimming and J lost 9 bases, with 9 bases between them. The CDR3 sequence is CASSIGLLEQFF. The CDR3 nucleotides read TGTGCCAGTAGTATTGGGCTCCTTGAGCAGTTCTTC.

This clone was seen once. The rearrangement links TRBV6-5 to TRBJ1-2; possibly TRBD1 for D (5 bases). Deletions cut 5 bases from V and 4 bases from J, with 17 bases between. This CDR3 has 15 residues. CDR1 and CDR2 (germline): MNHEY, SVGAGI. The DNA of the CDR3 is TGTGCCAGCAGTACCCAGGGTGGGAATGGCTATGGCTACACCTTC. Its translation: CASSTQGGNGYGYTF.

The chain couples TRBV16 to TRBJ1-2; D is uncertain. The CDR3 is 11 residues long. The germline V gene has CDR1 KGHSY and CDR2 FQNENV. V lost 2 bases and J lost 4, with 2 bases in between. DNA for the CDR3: TGTGCCAGCAGCCAACTCTATGGCTACACCTTC. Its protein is CASSQLYGYTF.

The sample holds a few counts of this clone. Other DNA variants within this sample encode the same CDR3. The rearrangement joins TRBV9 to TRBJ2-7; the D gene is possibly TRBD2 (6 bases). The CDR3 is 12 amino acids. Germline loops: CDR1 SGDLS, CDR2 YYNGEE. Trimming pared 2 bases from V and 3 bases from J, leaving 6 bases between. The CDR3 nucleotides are TGTGCCAGCAGCGTGGGAGGCTACGAGCAGTACTTC. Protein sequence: CASSVGGYEQYF. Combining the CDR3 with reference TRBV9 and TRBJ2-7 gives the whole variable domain DSGVTQTPKHLITATGQRVTLRCSPRSGDLSVYWYQQSLDQGLQFLIQYYNGEERAKGNILERFSAQQFPDLHSELNLSSLELGDSALYFCASSVGGYEQYFGPGTRLTVT.

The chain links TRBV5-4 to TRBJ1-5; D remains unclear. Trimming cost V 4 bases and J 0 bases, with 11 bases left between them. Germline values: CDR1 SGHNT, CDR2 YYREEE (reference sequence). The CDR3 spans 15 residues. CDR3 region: CASSQEALSNQPQHF. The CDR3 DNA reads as TGTGCCAGCAGCCAAGAGGCGCTTAGCAATCAGCCCCAGCATTTT.

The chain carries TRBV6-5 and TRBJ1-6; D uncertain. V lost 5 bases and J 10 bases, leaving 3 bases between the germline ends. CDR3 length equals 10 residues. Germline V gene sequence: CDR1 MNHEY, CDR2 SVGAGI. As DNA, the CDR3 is TGTGCCAGCAGTGAATCACCCCTCCACTTT. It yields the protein CASSESPLHF.

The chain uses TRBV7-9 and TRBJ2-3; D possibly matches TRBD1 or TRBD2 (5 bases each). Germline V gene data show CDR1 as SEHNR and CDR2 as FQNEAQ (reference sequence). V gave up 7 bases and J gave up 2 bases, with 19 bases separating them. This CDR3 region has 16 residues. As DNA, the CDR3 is TGTGCCAGCACCCTAGCCAACGGACACGACACAGATACGCAGTATTTT. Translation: CASTLANGHDTDTQYF.

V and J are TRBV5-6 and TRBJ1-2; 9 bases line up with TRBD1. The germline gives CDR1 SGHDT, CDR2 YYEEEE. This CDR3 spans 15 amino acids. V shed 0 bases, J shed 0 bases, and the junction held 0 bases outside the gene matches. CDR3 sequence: CASSLGQGANYGYTF. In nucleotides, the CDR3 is TGTGCCAGCAGCTTGGGACAGGGGGCTAACTATGGCTACACCTTC.

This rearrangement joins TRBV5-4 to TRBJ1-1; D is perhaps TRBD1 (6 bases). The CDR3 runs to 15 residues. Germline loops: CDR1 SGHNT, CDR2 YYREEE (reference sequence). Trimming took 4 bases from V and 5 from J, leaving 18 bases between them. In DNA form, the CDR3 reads TGTGCCAGCAGCGTGAGTGGGGGGGCTAGAACTGAAGCTTTCTTT. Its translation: CASSVSGGARTEAFF.

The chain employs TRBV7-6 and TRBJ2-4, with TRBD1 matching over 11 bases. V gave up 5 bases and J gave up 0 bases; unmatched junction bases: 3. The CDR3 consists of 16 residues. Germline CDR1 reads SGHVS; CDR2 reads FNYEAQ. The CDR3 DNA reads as TGTGCCAGCAGCCTAGGACAGGGGGCAGCCAAAAACATTCAGTACTTC. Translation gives CASSLGQGAAKNIQYF.

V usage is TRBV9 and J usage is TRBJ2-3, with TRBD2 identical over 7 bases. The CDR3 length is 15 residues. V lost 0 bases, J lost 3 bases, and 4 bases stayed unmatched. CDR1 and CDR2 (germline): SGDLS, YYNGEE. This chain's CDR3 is CASSVDGRGTDTQYF. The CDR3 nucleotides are TGTGCCAGCAGCGTAGATGGGAGGGGAACAGATACGCAGTATTTT.

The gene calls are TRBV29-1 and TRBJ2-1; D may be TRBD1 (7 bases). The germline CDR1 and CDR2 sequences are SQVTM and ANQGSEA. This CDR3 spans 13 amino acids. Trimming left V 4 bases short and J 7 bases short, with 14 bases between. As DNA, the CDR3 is TGCAGCGTTGTTCCCAGGGGGAGGAATGAGCAGTTCTTC. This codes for CSVVPRGRNEQFF.

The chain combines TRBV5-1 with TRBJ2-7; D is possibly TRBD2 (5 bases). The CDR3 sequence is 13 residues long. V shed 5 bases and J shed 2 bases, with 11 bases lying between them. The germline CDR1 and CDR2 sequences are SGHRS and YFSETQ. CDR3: CASSFSATYEQYF. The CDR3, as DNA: TGCGCCAGCAGTTTTAGCGCAACCTACGAGCAGTACTTC.

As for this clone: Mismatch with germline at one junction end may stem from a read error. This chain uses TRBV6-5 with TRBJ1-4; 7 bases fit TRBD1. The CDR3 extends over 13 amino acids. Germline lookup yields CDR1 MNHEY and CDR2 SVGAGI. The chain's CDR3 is CASSKSPNRDRDF. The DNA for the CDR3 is TGTGCCAGCAGTAAATCACCAAACCGGGACAGAGATTTT.

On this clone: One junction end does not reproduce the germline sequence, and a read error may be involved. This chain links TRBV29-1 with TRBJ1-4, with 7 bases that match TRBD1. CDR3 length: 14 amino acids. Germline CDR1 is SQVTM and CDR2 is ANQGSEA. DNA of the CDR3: TGCAGCGTGGAAGTTACAGGGGAGGATGAAAAACTGTTTTTT. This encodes CSVEVTGEDEKLFF.

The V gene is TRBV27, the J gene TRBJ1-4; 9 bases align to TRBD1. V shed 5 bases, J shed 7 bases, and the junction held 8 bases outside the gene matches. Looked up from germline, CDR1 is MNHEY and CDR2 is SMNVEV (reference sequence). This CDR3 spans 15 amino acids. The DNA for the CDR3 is TGTGCCAGCAGTGTAGGAACAGGGGGCCTTGAAAAACTGTTTTTT. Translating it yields CASSVGTGGLEKLFF.

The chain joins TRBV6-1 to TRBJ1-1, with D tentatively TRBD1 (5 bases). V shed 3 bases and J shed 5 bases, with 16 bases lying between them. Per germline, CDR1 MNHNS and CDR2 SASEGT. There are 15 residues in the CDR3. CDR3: CASSEEWARGTEAFF. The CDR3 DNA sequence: TGTGCCAGCAGTGAGGAATGGGCGCGGGGGACTGAAGCTTTCTTT.

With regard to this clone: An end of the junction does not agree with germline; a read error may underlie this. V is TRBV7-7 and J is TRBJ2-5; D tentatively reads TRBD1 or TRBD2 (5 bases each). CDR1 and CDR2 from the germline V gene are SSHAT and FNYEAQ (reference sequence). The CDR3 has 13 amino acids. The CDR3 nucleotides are TGTGCTAGCAGCTCTGGGACCGCGGAGACCCAGTACTTC. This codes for CASSSGTAETQYF.